This TCR beta chain was obtained from a study of T cells in localized non-small cell lung cancer. Germline-derived CDR1 and CDR2 are GTSNPN and SVGIG (reference sequence). The CDR3 length is 15 residues. V lost 6 bases to trimming and J lost 2 bases, with 19 bases between them. Some clones are missing from TCRdb's copy, which holds only in-frame ones; the method was immunoSEQ multiplex PCR. Found here are more than 70,000 clones, 84% of them singletons; the top ten hold around 2.8%. Here the sequenced sample was peripheral blood, taken before any cancer treatment. The clonotype originates from a man between 35 and 75 years old with stage I lung adenocarcinoma. This chain connects TRBV30 to TRBJ1-2, with no clear D. The CDR3 sequence is CACRGLGTHNYGYTF. Written as DNA, the CDR3 is TGTGCCTGCCGGGGTTTGGGCACCCACAACTATGGCTACACCTTC.